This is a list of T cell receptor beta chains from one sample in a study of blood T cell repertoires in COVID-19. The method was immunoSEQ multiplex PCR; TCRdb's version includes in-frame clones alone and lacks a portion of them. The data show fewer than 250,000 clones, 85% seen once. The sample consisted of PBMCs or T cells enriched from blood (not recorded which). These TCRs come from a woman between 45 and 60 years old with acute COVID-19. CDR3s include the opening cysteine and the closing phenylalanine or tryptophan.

CASSIKTKDEQYF | TRBV19
CAWKTAGRSGGYTF | TRBV30
CASSLRTGGFYGYTF | TRBV5-4
CASSVGNQGETQYF | TRBV7-9
CASSLGQREQYF | TRBV28
CASSPGSSNTGELFF | TRBV6-4
CASSPTGRSYGYTF | TRBV5-6
CASSPGQENQPQHF | TRBV18
CATSSIRTGEAFF | TRBV15
CASSSRDRAYEQFF | TRBV7-8
CASSPQRGRYEQYF | TRBV6-5
CASSLIGGGAPYEQYF | TRBV5-4
CAISEGDRDFGGNTIYF | TRBV10-3
CASSRPGGDHEQYF | TRBV6-5
CASSLGIAGAHQETQYF | TRBV28
CASSLSAGARTDTQYF | TRBV5-1
CASSDAGLFNGYTF | TRBV25-1
CASILSGQGARSGGEQYF | TRBV27
CASSQTAGLTEAFF | TRBV3-1/TRBV3-2
CSASSASELGTDTQYF | TRBV20-1
CASSGTEYQETQYF | TRBV7-8
CASSTGTSGGMITGELFF | TRBV5-1
CASSQGTPGELFF | TRBV7-3
CASSPPDRGPNTEAFF | TRBV7-9
CATSDTTYEQYF | TRBV11-2
CASSITGGGKITGELFF | TRBV9
CASSWGVYNSPLHF | TRBV6-5
CASSISVNTEAFF | TRBV19
CASSYSREQSGTQYF | TRBV6-5
CASSRTGPSGNEKLFF | TRBV7-2
CSARVYNEQFF | TRBV20-1
CASSEAGQINEKLFF | TRBV2